The 15 T cell receptor beta chains in this list originate from one sample, sequenced in a study of identical twins. Each CDR3 protein gets one entry after TCRdb re-called the 5' RACE reads with MiXCR. The sample shows over 500,000 distinct CDR3 sequences, 22% of them seen only once. The same sample was also used in a study of T cells expressing NK-cell markers.

Material for sequencing was CD4+ T cells sorted from blood. These receptors all stem from a woman under 30 in good health.

This clonotype was seen only a few times. V usage is TRBV5-6 and J usage is TRBJ1-1; perhaps TRBD1 as D (6 bases). Germline CDR1 and CDR2: SGHDT and YYEEEE. V was pared by 3 bases and J by 2 bases, with 8 bases between. The CDR3 is 13 residues long. In DNA form, the CDR3 reads TGTGCCAGCAGCTCGGACAGTAACACTGAAGCTTTCTTT. This encodes CASSSDSNTEAFF.

This clonotype appeared a few times. The chain carries TRBV28 and TRBJ2-7; tentative D call: TRBD1 (6 bases). Germline V gives CDR1 MDHEN, CDR2 SYDVKM. V gave up 6 bases and J gave up 1 base, with 13 bases separating them. This CDR3 has 14 residues. The CDR3 is CASREVGGSYEQYF. Written as DNA, the CDR3 is TGTGCCAGCAGAGAGGTAGGGGGATCCTACGAGCAGTACTTC.

This clonotype was counted many times. The chain is built from TRBV10-3 and TRBJ1-2, with D tentatively TRBD1 (5 bases). V gave up 10 bases and J gave up 8 bases, with 14 bases separating them. The CDR3 is made up of 11 amino acids. Germline values: CDR1 ENHRY, CDR2 SYGVKD. The CDR3 coding sequence is TGTGCCACGCAAGCAGGGTACGGCTACACCTTC. It encodes CATQAGYGYTF.

V is TRBV20-1 and J is TRBJ1-2; D not resolved. The germline V gene encodes CDR1 DFQATT and CDR2 SNEGSKA (reference sequence). V was pared by 6 bases and J by 3 bases, with 8 bases between. This CDR3 is built from 11 residues. The CDR3 loop is CSARTYYGYTF. The CDR3 coding sequence is TGCAGTGCCAGGACTTACTATGGCTACACCTTC.

This clonotype turned up a few times. The CDR3 spells CASSLRTRSGELFF. CDR3 DNA: TGTGCCAGCAGCCTACGGACCCGCTCCGGGGAGCTGTTTTTT. This chain uses TRBV7-2 with TRBJ2-2; D gene unclear. Germline V CDR1 and CDR2: SGHTA, FQGNSA. The CDR3 extends over 14 amino acids. V was clipped by 5 bases and J by 6 bases, with 13 bases between them.

CDR3 sequence reads: CASGSTTDTQYF. In nucleotides, the CDR3 is TGTGCCAGCGGCTCCACTACAGATACGCAGTATTTT. The V gene is TRBV7-2, the J gene TRBJ2-3; D is ambiguous. Germline V gives CDR1 SGHTA, CDR2 FQGNSA. CDR3 length: 12 amino acids. V was cut by 8 bases and J by 3 bases, with 9 bases left in between.

The table lists this clonotype with a count of one. The J gene is TRBJ2-7, the V gene TRBV11-3; TRBD2 is a possible D gene (5 bases). V lost 4 bases, J lost 5 bases, and 15 bases lay in between. CDR3 length equals 14 residues. Germline values: CDR1 SGHNT, CDR2 YENEEA. CDR3 nucleotide sequence: TGTGCCAGCAGCTCCGGGGATTTGTCCCACGAGCAGTACTTC. This encodes CASSSGDLSHEQYF.

This chain uses TRBV5-5 with TRBJ2-7; perhaps TRBD1 as D (6 bases). Trimming pared 4 bases from V and 4 bases from J, leaving 21 bases between. CDR1 SGHKS and CDR2 YYEKEE come from the germline V gene (reference sequence). The CDR3 length is 16 residues. The CDR3 nucleotides are TGTGCCAGCAGCCAGGACTCCCAGGGGCTGGGTTACGAGCAGTACTTC. Translating gives CASSQDSQGLGYEQYF. The complete variable domain, with remaining parts taken from reference TRBV5-5 and TRBJ2-7, reads DAGVTQSPTHLIKTRGQQVTLRCSPISGHKSVSWYQQVLGQGPQFIFQYYEKEERGRGNFPDRFSARQFPNYSSELNVNALLLGDSALYLCASSQDSQGLGYEQYFGPGTRLTVT.

The chain employs TRBV20-1 and TRBJ2-7; 10 bases align to TRBD2. From germline, CDR1 is DFQATT and CDR2 SNEGSKA (reference sequence). This CDR3 comprises 14 residues. The trim removed 1 base at V and 6 bases at J, leaving 6 bases unmatched. CDR3 amino acids: CSARVPSGGGEQYF. The CDR3 bases are TGCAGTGCTAGAGTGCCTAGCGGGGGTGGCGAGCAGTACTTC.

The CDR3 DNA follows: TGTGCCAGCAGCCCGGACTGGACCCAAGAGACCCAGTACTTC. Encoded protein: CASSPDWTQETQYF. The V call is TRBV7-2, the J call TRBJ2-5; a possible D gene is TRBD2 (5 bases). From germline, CDR1 is SGHTA and CDR2 FQGNSA. Trimming took off 5 bases at V and 1 base at J, with 11 bases between the two ends. The CDR3 spans 14 residues.

This clonotype was observed a few times. The chain has TRBV7-3 and TRBJ2-2, with D unresolved. The CDR3 totals 13 residues. Germline assignment: CDR1 SGHTA and CDR2 FQGTGA. Trimming took off 2 bases at V and 3 bases at J, with 4 bases between the two ends. The CDR3 sequence: CASSLQDTGELFF. Here the CDR3 DNA reads TGTGCCAGCAGCTTACAAGACACCGGGGAGCTGTTTTTT.

This clonotype was counted between two and nine times. The gene calls are TRBV11-2 and TRBJ1-1; 7 nucleotides align to TRBD1. In germline, CDR1 is SGHAT, CDR2 FQNNGV. With V trimmed by 5 bases and J by 1 base, 7 bases remained unmatched. CDR3 length: 15 residues. The DNA for the CDR3 is TGTGCCAGCAGCCGCGAGGGGGCCAAGAACACTGAAGCTTTCTTT. Translation gives CASSREGAKNTEAFF.

This clonotype was seen more than once but under ten times. The chain combines TRBV9 with TRBJ2-1; no reliable D call. CDR3 length: 17 amino acids. V was cut by 4 bases and J by 3 bases, with 20 bases left in between. Per the germline V gene, CDR1 is SGDLS and CDR2 is YYNGEE. The DNA of the CDR3 is TGTGCCAGCAGCTCAGTCATTGGGGATTGGGTCTACAATGAGCAGTTCTTC. Translating gives CASSSVIGDWVYNEQFF.

This clonotype turned up a few times. This chain uses TRBV5-1 with TRBJ2-1, with D possibly matching TRBD1 (5 bases). V was pared by 4 bases and J by 15 bases, with 26 bases between. The germline CDR1 and CDR2 sequences are SGHRS and YFSETQ. The CDR3 covers 15 residues. The CDR3 region has the DNA TGCGCCAGCAGCCCCACCACCCTTTCCACACAGGTGGGGTTCTTC. Its translation is CASSPTTLSTQVGFF.

A few counts support this clonotype. J is TRBJ1-3 and V is TRBV20-1; D possibly corresponds to TRBD1 (5 bases). Germline values: CDR1 DFQATT, CDR2 SNEGSKA (reference sequence). The CDR3 runs 14 residues. Deletions cut 2 bases from V and 2 bases from J, with 10 bases between. CDR3 protein: CSARQGRAGNTIYF. The CDR3 DNA reads TGCAGTGCTAGACAGGGCCGGGCTGGAAACACCATATATTTT.